A single sample gave rise to the 9 T cell receptor beta chains below, sequenced in a study of early T cells in non-severe SARS-CoV-2 infection. From the 5' RACE reads, TCRdb called clonotypes with MiXCR, one entry per CDR3 protein. The repertoire holds tens of thousands of distinct CDR3 sequences, with 12% as singletons. The sample consisted of whole blood. The receptors were sampled from an adult who was a healthcare worker with PCR-confirmed SARS-CoV-2 infection or an uninfected control (not recorded which).

This clonotype was seen at least ten times. This rearrangement joins TRBV30 to TRBJ1-4, with TRBD1 as a possible D gene (6 bases). Germline V gene lookup returns CDR1 GTSNPN and CDR2 SVGIG (reference sequence). The CDR3 is 14 residues long. Trimming took off 3 bases at V and 4 bases at J, with 12 bases between the two ends. CDR3 sequence (DNA): TGTGCCTGGAGCTTGGACAGATTTAATGAAAAACTGTTTTTT. Encoded protein: CAWSLDRFNEKLFF.

This clonotype was observed many times. The chain links TRBV18 to TRBJ1-1, with D possibly being TRBD1 (6 bases). Trimming removed 5 bases from V and 4 bases from J, with 11 bases in between. The CDR3 extends over 13 amino acids. Germline CDR1 KGHSH, CDR2 LQKENI. The DNA of the CDR3 is TGTGCCAGCTCAAAGGGGGAGCGCACTGAAGCTTTCTTT. Its protein product is CASSKGERTEAFF.

The V and J genes are TRBV27 and TRBJ1-5; D is undetermined. With 2 bases removed from V and 4 bases from J, the gap between germline ends came to 12 bases. CDR1 and CDR2 from the germline V gene are MNHEY and SMNVEV (reference sequence). The CDR3 length is 15 residues. CDR3 residues: CASSLTALLNQPQHF. The CDR3 DNA sequence: TGTGCCAGCAGTTTAACAGCTCTACTAAATCAGCCCCAGCATTTT.

This clonotype has just a few counts. This chain links TRBV4-2 with TRBJ2-7; TRBD2 matches at 7 bases. Germline CDR1 and CDR2: LGHNA and YNFKEQ. This CDR3 is 18 amino acids long. J was trimmed by 1 base and V by 0 bases; bases with no gene match: 12. The CDR3 DNA reads TGTGCCAGCAGCCAAGATTCGCGGCTAGCGGAAACTTCCTACGAGCAGTACTTC. Protein: CASSQDSRLAETSYEQYF.

Only a few counts were recorded for this clonotype. This chain connects TRBV5-4 to TRBJ1-2; 7 bases fit TRBD1. In germline, CDR1 is SGHNT, CDR2 YYREEE (reference sequence). The CDR3 consists of 16 residues. V lost 0 bases to trimming and J lost 4 bases; unmatched junction nucleotides: 9. Written as DNA, the CDR3 is TGTGCCAGCAGCTTGGCCGGAGGGGGCTATGGCTATGGCTACACCTTC. Protein product: CASSLAGGGYGYGYTF. Full variable domain (remainder filled in from reference TRBV5-4 and TRBJ1-2): ETGVTQSPTHLIKTRGQQVTLRCSSQSGHNTVSWYQQALGQGPQFIFQYYREEENGRGNFPPRFSGLQFPNYSSELNVNALELDDSALYLCASSLAGGGYGYGYTFGSGTRLTVV.

This clonotype has a handful of counts. The chain has TRBV6-2 or TRBV6-3 and TRBJ1-5; no definite D call. CDR1 is MNHEY, CDR2 SVGEGT, per germline. Trimming left V 6 bases short and J 3 bases short, with 9 bases between. The CDR3 consists of 13 residues. CDR3 nucleotides: TGTGCCAGCAGAGGGAAATTCAATCAGCCCCAGCATTTT. It encodes CASRGKFNQPQHF.

This clonotype was counted between two and nine times. The gene calls are TRBV18 and TRBJ2-3, with TRBD1 identical over 9 bases. CDR3 length equals 15 residues. CDR1 and CDR2 (germline): KGHSH, LQKENI. Unmatched junction bases numbered 4, after V lost 3 bases and J lost 3 bases. Here the CDR3 DNA reads TGTGCCAGCTCACCTCGGACAGGGGTGACAGATACGCAGTATTTT. It yields the protein CASSPRTGVTDTQYF.

This clonotype was counted only a few times. The chain joins TRBV7-2 to TRBJ2-1; TRBD1 is a possible D gene (6 bases). The CDR3 runs 16 residues. Germline-derived CDR1 and CDR2 are SGHTA and FQGNSA. The V end lost 1 base, the J end lost 5 bases, and 15 bases lay between the germline ends. CDR3 coding DNA: TGTGCCAGCAGCTTAGTTCAGGGGCTCGGTAACAATGAGCAGTTCTTC. Protein product: CASSLVQGLGNNEQFF.

In its sample, this clonotype was seen many times. This chain joins TRBV29-1 and TRBJ2-3; D is uncertain. The ends were cut back, 8 bases at V and 0 bases at J, with 18 bases in the middle. CDR1 and CDR2 (germline): SQVTM, ANQGSEA. The CDR3 loop spans 15 amino acids. CDR3: CSYWPVGLSTDTQYF. The CDR3 coding sequence is TGCAGCTACTGGCCCGTGGGCCTTAGCACAGATACGCAGTATTTT.